This TCR beta chain comes out of a study of a mutant IDH1 vaccine in newly diagnosed glioma. This clone was seen a handful of times. The antigen remains unidentified. Per the germline V gene, CDR1 is SGHRS and CDR2 is YFSETQ. This CDR3 is 14 amino acids long. The germline V and J ends were trimmed by 5 bases and 4 bases, with 16 bases remaining between them. Time point specified: week 35, safety follow-up. Doses consisted of 300 ug of mutant IDH1 20-mer peptide each, paired with topical imiquimod. Profiled with immunoSEQ multiplex PCR; TCRdb holds only in-frame clones, not every one. Of 35,000 to 55,000 clones in the sample, about four fifths were seen once.

The source material was PBMCs, sampled from a glioma patient whose treatment included an IDH1 peptide vaccine. The sequence came from a woman aged 40-49 years with glioma. Some clones in this sample may be carry-over from other donors' samples. V usage is TRBV5-1 and J usage is TRBJ2-7, with D possibly matching TRBD1 (7 bases). CDR3 residues: CASSLTQGGYEQYF. The CDR3 region has the DNA TGCGCCAGCAGTTTGACCCAGGGGGGATACGAGCAGTACTTC.